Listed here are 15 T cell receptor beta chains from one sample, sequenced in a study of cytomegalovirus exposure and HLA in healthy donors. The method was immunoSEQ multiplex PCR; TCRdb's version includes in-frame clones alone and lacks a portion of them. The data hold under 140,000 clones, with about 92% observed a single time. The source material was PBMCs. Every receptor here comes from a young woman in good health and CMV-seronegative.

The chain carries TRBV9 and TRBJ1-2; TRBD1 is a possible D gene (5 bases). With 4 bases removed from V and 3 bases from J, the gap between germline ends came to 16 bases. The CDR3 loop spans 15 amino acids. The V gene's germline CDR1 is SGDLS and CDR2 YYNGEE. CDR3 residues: CASSKSQVADYGYTF. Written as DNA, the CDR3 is TGTGCCAGCAGCAAATCACAGGTTGCTGACTATGGCTACACCTTC.

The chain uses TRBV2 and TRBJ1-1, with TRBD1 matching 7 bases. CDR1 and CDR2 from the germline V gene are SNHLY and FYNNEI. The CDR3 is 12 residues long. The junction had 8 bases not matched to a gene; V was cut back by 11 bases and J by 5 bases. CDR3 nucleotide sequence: TGTGCCGGCAAAGGGGGCGAGACTGAAGCTTTCTTT. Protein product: CAGKGGETEAFF.

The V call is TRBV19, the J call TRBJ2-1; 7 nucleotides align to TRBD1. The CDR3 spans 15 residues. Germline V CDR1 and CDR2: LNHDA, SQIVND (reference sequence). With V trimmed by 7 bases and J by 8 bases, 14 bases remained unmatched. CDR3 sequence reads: CASKEESGGNDEQFF. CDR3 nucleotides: TGTGCCAGTAAAGAAGAGTCAGGGGGAAACGATGAGCAGTTCTTC.

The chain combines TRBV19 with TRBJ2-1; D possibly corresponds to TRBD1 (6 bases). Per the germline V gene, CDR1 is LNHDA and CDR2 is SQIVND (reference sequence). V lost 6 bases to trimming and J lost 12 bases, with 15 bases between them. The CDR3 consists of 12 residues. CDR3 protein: CASSLTGSGQFF. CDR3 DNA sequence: TGTGCCAGTAGCCTTACAGGGTCGGGGCAGTTCTTC.

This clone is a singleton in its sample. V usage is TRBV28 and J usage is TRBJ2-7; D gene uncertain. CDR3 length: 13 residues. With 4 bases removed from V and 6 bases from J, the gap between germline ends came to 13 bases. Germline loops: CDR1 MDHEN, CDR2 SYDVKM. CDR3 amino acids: CASSSNPGGEQYF. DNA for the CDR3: TGTGCCAGCAGTTCCAATCCGGGTGGCGAGCAGTACTTC.

The CDR3 spells CASSMRARGVTNEKLFF. Written as DNA, the CDR3 is TGTGCCAGTAGTATGCGCGCCAGGGGAGTAACTAATGAAAAACTGTTTTTT. The V call is TRBV19, the J call TRBJ1-4, with D perhaps TRBD1 (6 bases). Trimming took 3 bases from V and 1 from J, leaving 15 bases between them. The CDR3 loop spans 17 amino acids. The germline CDR1 and CDR2 sequences are LNHDA and SQIVND (reference sequence).

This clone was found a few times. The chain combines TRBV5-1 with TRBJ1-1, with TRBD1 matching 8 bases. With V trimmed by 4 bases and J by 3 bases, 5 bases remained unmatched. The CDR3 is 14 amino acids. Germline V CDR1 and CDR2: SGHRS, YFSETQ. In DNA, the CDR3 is TGCGCCAGCAGCAGGGCGACAGGGGACACTGAAGCTTTCTTT. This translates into CASSRATGDTEAFF.

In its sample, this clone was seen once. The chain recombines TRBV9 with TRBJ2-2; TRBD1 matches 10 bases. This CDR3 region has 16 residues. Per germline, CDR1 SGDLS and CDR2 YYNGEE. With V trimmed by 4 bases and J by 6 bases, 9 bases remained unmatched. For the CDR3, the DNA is TGTGCCAGCAGCTTTCCGGGACAGGGGATAGCCGGGGAGCTGTTTTTT. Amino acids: CASSFPGQGIAGELFF.

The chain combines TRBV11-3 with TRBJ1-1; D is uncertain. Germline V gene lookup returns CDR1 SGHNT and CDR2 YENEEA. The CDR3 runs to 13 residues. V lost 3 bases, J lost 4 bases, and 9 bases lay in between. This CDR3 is CASSFTRGTEAFF. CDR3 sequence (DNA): TGTGCCAGCAGCTTTACTCGGGGCACTGAAGCTTTCTTT.

The CDR3 region is CASSESLPTGETQYF. The CDR3 DNA is TGTGCCAGCAGTGAAAGCTTACCCACGGGAGAGACCCAGTACTTC. V usage is TRBV6-1 and J usage is TRBJ2-5; the D is unclear. V lost 2 bases to trimming and J lost 4 bases, with 14 bases between them. CDR1 is MNHNS and CDR2 is SASEGT in the germline V gene. The CDR3 loop spans 15 amino acids.

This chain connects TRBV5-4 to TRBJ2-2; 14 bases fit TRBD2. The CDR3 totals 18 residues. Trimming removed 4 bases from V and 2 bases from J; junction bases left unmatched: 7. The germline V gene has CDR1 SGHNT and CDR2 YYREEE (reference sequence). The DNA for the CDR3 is TGTGCCAGCAGCACAGGGACTAGCGGGAGAATTAACACCGGGGAGCTGTTTTTT. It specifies CASSTGTSGRINTGELFF.

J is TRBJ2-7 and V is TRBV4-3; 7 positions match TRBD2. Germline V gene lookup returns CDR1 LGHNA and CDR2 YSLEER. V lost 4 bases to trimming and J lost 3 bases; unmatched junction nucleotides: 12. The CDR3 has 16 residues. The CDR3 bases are TGCGCCAGCAGCCCCCCGTGGAGCGGGAATCGCTACGAGCAGTACTTC. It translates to CASSPPWSGNRYEQYF.

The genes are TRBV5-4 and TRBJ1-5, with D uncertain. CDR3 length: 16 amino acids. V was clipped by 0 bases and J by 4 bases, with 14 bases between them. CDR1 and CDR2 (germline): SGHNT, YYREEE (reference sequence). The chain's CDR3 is CASSLALRFRNQPQHF. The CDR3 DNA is TGTGCCAGCAGCTTGGCGCTTCGGTTTCGGAATCAGCCCCAGCATTTT. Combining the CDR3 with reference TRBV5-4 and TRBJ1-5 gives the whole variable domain ETGVTQSPTHLIKTRGQQVTLRCSSQSGHNTVSWYQQALGQGPQFIFQYYREEENGRGNFPPRFSGLQFPNYSSELNVNALELDDSALYLCASSLALRFRNQPQHFGDGTRLSIL.

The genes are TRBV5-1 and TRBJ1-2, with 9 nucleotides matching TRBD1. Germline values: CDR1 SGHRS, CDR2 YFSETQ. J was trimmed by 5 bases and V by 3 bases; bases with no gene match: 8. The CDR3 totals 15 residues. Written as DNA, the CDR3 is TGCGCCAGCAGCTCAGCACAGGGGGCTTGGTATGGCTACACCTTC. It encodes CASSSAQGAWYGYTF.

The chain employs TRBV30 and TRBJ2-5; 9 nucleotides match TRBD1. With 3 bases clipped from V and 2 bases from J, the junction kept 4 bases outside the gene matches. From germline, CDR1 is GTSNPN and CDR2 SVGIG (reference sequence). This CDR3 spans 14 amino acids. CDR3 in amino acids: CAWRDRGPQETQYF. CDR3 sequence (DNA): TGTGCCTGGAGGGACAGGGGCCCACAAGAGACCCAGTACTTC.